The source of this T cell receptor (beta chain) is a study of CD8 T cells in Susac syndrome. Trimming took off 9 bases at V and 4 bases at J, with 13 bases between the two ends. The CDR3 is made up of 13 amino acids. CDR1 KGHDR and CDR2 SFDVKD come from the germline V gene. The CD8+ and CD4+ T cells were negatively isolated, with the TEMRA cells enriched by FACS. The RNA, about 0.45 to 1 ug, was put through reverse transcription using random hexamers. TCRdb analysed the immunoSEQ multiplex PCR reads with MiXCR anew, one entry per CDR3 protein. The sample holds about 430,000 distinct CDR3 sequences; 85% are singletons and the top ten take 0.09% to 0.15%.

The chain links TRBV24-1 to TRBJ2-3; TRBD1 is a possible D gene (6 bases). The sequenced sample consisted of CD8+ T cells from PBMCs. This clonotype originated in a human donor with multiple sclerosis. In DNA, the CDR3 is TGTGCCACCGAAGGGGGTGCCGCAGATACGCAGTATTTT. Protein product: CATEGGAADTQYF.